This TCR beta chain was identified during a study of cytomegalovirus exposure and HLA in healthy donors. Study-wide background: Falling in the Caucasian-associated ancestry cluster were less than 85% of approximately 400 genotyped donors. Notes on the study in general: A later analysis linked a missense variant in DCLRE1C to the trimming of TCR beta V and J genes. Later analysis identified 15,000 to 20,000 TCR beta sequences associated with HLA alleles, using a false discovery rate threshold of 0.05.

The PCR ran on 60 Vbeta and 13 Jbeta primers. Assay used: immunoSEQ multiplex PCR; TCRdb lists only in-frame clones, some missing. This table holds about 150,000 clones, 70% to 90% found once. The CDR3 has 14 amino acids. Trimming left V 3 bases short and J 0 bases short, with 11 bases between. CDR1 is GTSNPN and CDR2 is SVGIG in the germline V gene (reference sequence). On this clone: Its antigen remains unidentified.

This chain connects TRBV30 to TRBJ1-1; TRBD1 might be the D (5 bases). The sequence was obtained from a woman in her forties in good health and CMV-seropositive. The sequencing input was PBMCs. The CDR3 region is CAWRGQGLNTEAFF. The CDR3 DNA reads TGTGCCTGGAGGGGTCAGGGATTGAACACTGAAGCTTTCTTT.